Below, 26 T cell receptor beta chains from the same sample are listed, as sequenced in a study of blood T cell repertoires in COVID-19 (dated by TCRdb to about 2020). The protocol used for the library was the immunoSEQ multiplex PCR assay. TCRdb holds this immuneACCESS table with in-frame rearrangements only. Some clones are missing; in checked studies, unresolved V genes explain under half, and the rest has no known cause. For this sample there are some 270,000 clones; approximately 88% appear just once. The ten largest clonotypes hold over 3% of the sample. Sample: PBMCs or T cells enriched from blood (not recorded which). These receptors originate from a woman in her forties who had been exposed to COVID-19.

The CDR3 here is CASTSGANVLTF. The CDR3 nucleotides are TGTGCCAGCACGTCTGGGGCCAACGTCCTGACTTTC. The rearrangement uses TRBV2 and TRBJ2-6; no reliable D call. The germline gives CDR1 SNHLY, CDR2 FYNNEI. CDR3 length: 12 amino acids. With 7 bases removed from V and 1 base from J, the gap between germline ends came to 2 bases. Variable domain in full (rest from reference TRBV2 and TRBJ2-6): EPEVTQTPSHQVTQMGQEVILRCVPISNHLYFYWYRQILGQKVEFLVSFYNNEISEKSEIFDDQFSVERPDGSNFTLKIRSTKLEDSAMYFCASTSGANVLTFGAGSRLTVL.

This clone was seen a handful of times. The chain recombines TRBV9 with TRBJ2-7, with TRBD2 matching over 7 bases. J was trimmed by 6 bases and V by 3 bases; bases with no gene match: 9. Germline V lookup: CDR1 SGDLS, CDR2 YYNGEE. The CDR3 consists of 14 residues. This CDR3 is CASSGKGDYGEQYF. The CDR3 DNA sequence: TGTGCCAGCAGCGGGAAAGGGGACTATGGCGAGCAGTACTTC.

The chain employs TRBV9 and TRBJ2-7, with 9 bases matching TRBD1. The germline gives CDR1 SGDLS, CDR2 YYNGEE. The trim removed 5 bases at V and 3 bases at J, leaving 12 bases unmatched. The CDR3 has 16 amino acids. The DNA of the CDR3 is TGTGCCAGCAGTCGAGCCGGGACAGGGTACCTCTACGAGCAGTACTTC. This sequence encodes CASSRAGTGYLYEQYF.

The chain uses TRBV14 and TRBJ1-1; no reliable D call. The germline V gene has CDR1 SGHDN and CDR2 FVKESK. Between the trimmed V and J ends, which lost 0 bases and 1 base, there was a span of 6 bases. The CDR3 runs to 14 residues. CDR3 in amino acids: CASSQEARNTEAFF. DNA for the CDR3: TGTGCCAGCAGCCAAGAGGCCAGGAACACTGAAGCTTTCTTT.

This clone occurred once. The J gene is TRBJ1-2, the V gene TRBV5-4; maybe TRBD1 (6 bases). The CDR3 has 13 residues. Between the trimmed V and J ends, which lost 4 bases and 4 bases, there was a span of 11 bases. In germline, CDR1 is SGHNT, CDR2 YYREEE (reference sequence). CDR3 DNA sequence: TGTGCCAGCAGCGACAGGACTCTCTATGGCTACACCTTC. Protein: CASSDRTLYGYTF.

Written as DNA, the CDR3 is TGCAGCGTTGTTGAGCGGGGGGGAACAGATACGCAGTATTTT. It specifies CSVVERGGTDTQYF. The rearrangement uses TRBV29-1 and TRBJ2-3; the match to TRBD2 covers 10 bases. The J segment lost 3 bases and the V segment lost 4 bases, leaving 4 bases of the junction unmatched. This CDR3 region has 14 residues. Germline loops: CDR1 SQVTM, CDR2 ANQGSEA.

The V gene is TRBV3-1 (or the pseudogene TRBV3-2), the J gene TRBJ1-6; D is perhaps TRBD1 (6 bases). The CDR3 contains 16 residues. Per the germline V gene, CDR1 is LGHDT and CDR2 is YNNKEL (reference sequence). V lost 4 bases and J 1 base, leaving 11 bases between the germline ends. Written as DNA, the CDR3 is TGTGCCAGCAGCCCAACTACAGGGTCCTATAATTCACCCCTCCACTTT. This sequence encodes CASSPTTGSYNSPLHF.

The rearrangement uses TRBV3-1 (or the pseudogene TRBV3-2) and TRBJ2-7, with 9 bases fitting TRBD1. Germline V CDR1 and CDR2: LGHDT, YNNKEL (reference sequence). Trimming at V came to 4 bases and at J to 6 bases, leaving 7 bases not matched to a gene. The CDR3 runs 14 residues. The CDR3 loop reads CASSRRDRAFEQYF. The DNA for the CDR3 is TGTGCCAGCAGCCGCCGGGACAGGGCCTTCGAGCAGTACTTC.

This clone was detected ten times or more. The V call is TRBV9, the J call TRBJ2-2, with D hard to call. CDR1 and CDR2 from the germline V gene are SGDLS and YYNGEE. V was trimmed by 0 bases and J by 0 bases, leaving 6 bases between them. This CDR3 spans 15 amino acids. CDR3 nucleotides: TGTGCCAGCAGCGTAGGGAGCGCGAACACCGGGGAGCTGTTTTTT. Translating it yields CASSVGSANTGELFF.

The CDR3 protein is CASSPTGNSNQPQHF. The DNA for the CDR3 is TGTGCCAGCAGTCCAACAGGTAATAGCAATCAGCCCCAGCATTTT. The chain links TRBV2 to TRBJ1-5; D is possibly TRBD1 (5 bases). Trimming shortened V by 5 bases and J by 0 bases, and 11 bases separated the two germline ends. CDR3 size: 15 residues. CDR1 SNHLY and CDR2 FYNNEI come from the germline V gene.

This clone has more than one count but fewer than ten. The chain links TRBV7-8 to TRBJ1-4; D is uncertain. Germline V CDR1 and CDR2: SGHVS, FQNEAQ. The CDR3 sequence is 14 residues long. Trimming took off 5 bases at V and 6 bases at J, with 13 bases between the two ends. CDR3: CASSGRGNYEKLFF. The CDR3 nucleotides are TGTGCCAGCAGCGGTAGAGGGAATTATGAAAAACTGTTTTTT.

CDR3 DNA sequence: TGTGCCAGCAGTTCACACCCTGGGGGCGGCCTTAATGAAAAACTGTTTTTT. Translating gives CASSSHPGGGLNEKLFF. The gene calls are TRBV25-1 and TRBJ1-4; D is perhaps TRBD1 (6 bases). The CDR3 extends over 17 amino acids. Germline V lookup: CDR1 MGHDK, CDR2 SYGVNS. V shed 5 bases and J shed 4 bases, with 20 bases lying between them. The variable domain in full, completed from reference TRBV25-1 and TRBJ1-4, reads EADIYQTPRYLVIGTGKKITLECSQTMGHDKMYWYQQDPGMELHLIHYSYGVNSTEKGDLSSESTVSRIRTEHFPLTLESARPSHTSQYLCASSSHPGGGLNEKLFFGSGTQLSVL.

The rearrangement uses TRBV18 and TRBJ1-1; D is uncertain. Germline assignment: CDR1 KGHSH and CDR2 LQKENI. The CDR3 has 14 amino acids. With 4 bases removed from V and 1 base from J, the gap between germline ends came to 10 bases. CDR3 in amino acids: CASSRENQNTEAFF. CDR3 DNA sequence: TGTGCCAGCTCACGGGAGAATCAGAACACTGAAGCTTTCTTT.

The chain has TRBV4-1 and TRBJ1-2, with 10 bases aligning to TRBD1. The CDR3 loop spans 16 amino acids. The germline V gene encodes CDR1 MGHRA and CDR2 YSYEKL. The junction had 5 bases not matched to a gene; V was cut back by 0 bases and J by 4 bases. CDR3 DNA sequence: TGCGCCAGCAGCCAAGAAGTTCGGACAGGGGGCTATGGCTACACCTTC. This sequence encodes CASSQEVRTGGYGYTF.

The rearrangement links TRBV4-2 to TRBJ1-4; 8 bases are a match to TRBD1. Germline V CDR1 and CDR2: LGHNA, YNFKEQ. Trimming took 2 bases from V and 8 from J; bases not matched to a gene: 13. This CDR3 has 17 residues. CDR3 DNA: TGTGCCAGCAGCCAACGGACAGGGCCACAGTTAGGGGAAAAACTGTTTTTT. Protein product: CASSQRTGPQLGEKLFF.

This chain links TRBV7-7 with TRBJ1-5; D is possibly TRBD1 (5 bases). Germline CDR1 reads SSHAT; CDR2 reads FNYEAQ (reference sequence). This CDR3 region has 15 residues. V gave up 5 bases and J gave up 3 bases, with 14 bases separating them. CDR3: CASSNKGNDNQPQHF. The DNA of the CDR3 is TGTGCCAGCAGCAATAAGGGGAACGACAATCAGCCCCAGCATTTT.

This chain connects TRBV9 to TRBJ2-1; TRBD2 matches 7 bases. Trimming removed 0 bases from V and 0 bases from J; junction bases left unmatched: 3. Germline V lookup: CDR1 SGDLS, CDR2 YYNGEE. The CDR3 is 16 residues long. CDR3 sequence (DNA): TGTGCCAGCAGCGTAGCTAGCGGAACCTCCTACAATGAGCAGTTCTTC. Translation: CASSVASGTSYNEQFF.

The chain recombines TRBV6-1 with TRBJ1-5; D is perhaps TRBD1 (5 bases). CDR1 and CDR2 (germline): MNHNS, SASEGT. The CDR3 consists of 13 residues. V gave up 3 bases and J gave up 7 bases, with 10 bases separating them. The CDR3 DNA follows: TGTGCCAGCAGTGACAGGGAAGGACAGCCCCAGCATTTT. This codes for CASSDREGQPQHF.

The gene calls are TRBV7-2 and TRBJ2-3, with D uncertain. There are 13 residues in the CDR3. The V gene's germline CDR1 is SGHTA and CDR2 FQGNSA. The ends were cut back, 2 bases at V and 1 base at J, with 4 bases in the middle. DNA for the CDR3: TGTGCCAGCAGCTTACTACGCACAGATACGCAGTATTTT. Translated: CASSLLRTDTQYF.

This chain links TRBV7-9 with TRBJ1-1; TRBD1 agrees at 9 bases. Germline CDR1 SEHNR, CDR2 FQNEAQ (reference sequence). This CDR3 is built from 14 residues. J lost 5 bases, V lost 5 bases, and 6 bases had no gene match. CDR3 protein: CASSERTGETEAFF. The DNA of the CDR3 is TGTGCCAGCAGCGAAAGGACAGGGGAAACTGAAGCTTTCTTT.

The chain links TRBV5-1 to TRBJ1-3, with D perhaps TRBD1 (5 bases). CDR1 and CDR2 (germline): SGHRS, YFSETQ. CDR3 size: 16 residues. Trimming pared 0 bases from V and 6 bases from J, leaving 16 bases between. CDR3 DNA: TGCGCCAGCAGCTTGGCCCCCGGACAAGGGAAAAACACCATATATTTT. Its translation: CASSLAPGQGKNTIYF.

In this sample, this clone turned up once. V gene TRBV2 combines with J gene TRBJ2-3, with 11 bases aligning to TRBD1. The length of the CDR3 is 14 residues. Germline V gene lookup returns CDR1 SNHLY and CDR2 FYNNEI. The J segment lost 8 bases and the V segment lost 9 bases, leaving 10 bases of the junction unmatched. The CDR3: CARSRDRGSGTQYF. The CDR3 DNA sequence: TGTGCCAGGAGCCGGGACAGGGGGTCGGGTACGCAGTATTTT. Combining the CDR3 with reference TRBV2 and TRBJ2-3 gives the whole variable domain EPEVTQTPSHQVTQMGQEVILRCVPISNHLYFYWYRQILGQKVEFLVSFYNNEISEKSEIFDDQFSVERPDGSNFTLKIRSTKLEDSAMYFCARSRDRGSGTQYFGPGTRLTVL.

A single count supports this clone. The chain uses TRBV5-4 and TRBJ1-6; a weak D match, TRBD1 (6 bases). Trimming shortened V by 1 base and J by 7 bases, and 12 bases separated the two germline ends. Germline lookup yields CDR1 SGHNT and CDR2 YYREEE (reference sequence). This CDR3 is 15 amino acids long. CDR3 in amino acids: CASSLMGAKNSPLHF. The CDR3 nucleotides read TGTGCCAGCAGCTTGATGGGGGCGAAGAATTCACCCCTCCACTTT.

This clone was observed once. The gene calls are TRBV5-8 and TRBJ1-2; possibly TRBD1 for D (5 bases). Deletions cut 1 base from V and 6 bases from J, with 13 bases between. CDR1 is SGHTS, CDR2 YDEGEE, per germline. The CDR3 length is 14 residues. The CDR3 region has the DNA TGTGCCAGCAGCTTGTCGCAGGGTGTGGATGGCTACACCTTC. Amino acid sequence: CASSLSQGVDGYTF.

The gene calls are TRBV6-5 and TRBJ2-2, with D perhaps matching TRBD1 (5 bases). Germline V gene sequence: CDR1 MNHEY, CDR2 SVGAGI. This CDR3 has 14 amino acids. V lost 6 bases and J lost 1, with 9 bases in between. The DNA of the CDR3 is TGTGCCAGCAGCCTCGACAGGAACACCGGGGAGCTGTTTTTT. It is translated as CASSLDRNTGELFF.

In regard to this clone: At one boundary the junction diverges from the germline segment, which might be a read error. The chain employs TRBV5-1 and TRBJ2-1; 9 bases agree with TRBD2. There are 17 residues in the CDR3. The germline V gene encodes CDR1 SGHRS and CDR2 YFSETQ. The chain's CDR3 is CASSLSGSGGGRDEQFF. In nucleotides, the CDR3 is TGTGCCAGCAGCTTGTCTGGTAGCGGGGGAGGGAGAGATGAGCAGTTCTTC.